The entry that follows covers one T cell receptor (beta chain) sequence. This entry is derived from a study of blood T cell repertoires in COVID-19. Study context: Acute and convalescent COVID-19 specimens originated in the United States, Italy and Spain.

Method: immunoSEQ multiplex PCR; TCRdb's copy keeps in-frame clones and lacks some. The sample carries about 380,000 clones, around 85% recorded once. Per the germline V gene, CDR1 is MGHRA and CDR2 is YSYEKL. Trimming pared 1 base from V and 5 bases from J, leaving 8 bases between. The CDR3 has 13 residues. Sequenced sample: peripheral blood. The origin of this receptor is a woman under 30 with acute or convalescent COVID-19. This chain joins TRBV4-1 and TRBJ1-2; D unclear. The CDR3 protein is CASSQVPQYGYTF. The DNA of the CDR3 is TGCGCCAGCAGCCAAGTTCCGCAGTATGGCTACACCTTC.